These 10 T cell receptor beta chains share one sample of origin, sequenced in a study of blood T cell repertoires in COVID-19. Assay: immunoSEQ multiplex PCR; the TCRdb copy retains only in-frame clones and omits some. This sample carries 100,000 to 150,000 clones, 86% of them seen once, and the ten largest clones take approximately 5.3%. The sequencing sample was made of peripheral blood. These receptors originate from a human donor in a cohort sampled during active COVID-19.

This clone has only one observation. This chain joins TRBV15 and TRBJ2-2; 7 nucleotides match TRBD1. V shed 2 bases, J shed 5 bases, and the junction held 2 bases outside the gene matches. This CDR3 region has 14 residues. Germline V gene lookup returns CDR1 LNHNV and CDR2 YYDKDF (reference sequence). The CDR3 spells CATSRQQGTGELFF. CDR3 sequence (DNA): TGTGCCACCAGCAGACAACAGGGGACCGGGGAGCTGTTTTTT.

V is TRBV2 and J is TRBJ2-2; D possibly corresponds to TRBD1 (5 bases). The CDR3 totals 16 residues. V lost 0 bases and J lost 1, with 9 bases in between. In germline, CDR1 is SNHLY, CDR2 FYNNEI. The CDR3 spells CASSEAGAQNTGELFF. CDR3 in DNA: TGTGCCAGCAGTGAAGCAGGGGCCCAGAACACCGGGGAGCTGTTTTTT. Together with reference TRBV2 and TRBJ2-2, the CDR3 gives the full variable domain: EPEVTQTPSHQVTQMGQEVILRCVPISNHLYFYWYRQILGQKVEFLVSFYNNEISEKSEIFDDQFSVERPDGSNFTLKIRSTKLEDSAMYFCASSEAGAQNTGELFFGEGSRLTVL.

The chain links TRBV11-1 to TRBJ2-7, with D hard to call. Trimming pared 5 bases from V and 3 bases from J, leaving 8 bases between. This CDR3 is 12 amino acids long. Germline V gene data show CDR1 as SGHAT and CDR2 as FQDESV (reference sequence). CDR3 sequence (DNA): TGTGCCAGCAGCCTCAGAAACTACGAGCAGTACTTC. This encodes CASSLRNYEQYF. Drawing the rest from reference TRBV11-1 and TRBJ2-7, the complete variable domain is EAEVAQSPRYKITEKSQAVAFWCDPISGHATLYWYRQILGQGPELLVQFQDESVVDDSQLPKDRFSAERLKGVDSTLKIQPAELGDSAMYLCASSLRNYEQYFGPGTRLTVT.

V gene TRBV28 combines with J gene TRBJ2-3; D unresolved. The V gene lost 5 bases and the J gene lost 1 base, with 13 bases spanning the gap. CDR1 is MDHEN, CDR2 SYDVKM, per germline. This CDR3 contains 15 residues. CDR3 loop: CASSRLVQGTDTQYF. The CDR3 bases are TGTGCCAGCAGTCGCTTGGTTCAGGGCACAGATACGCAGTATTTT.

The DNA of the CDR3 is TGCGCCAGCAGCTCACTAGCGGGAGACGACGAGACCCAGTACTTC. Its protein product is CASSSLAGDDETQYF. The chain couples TRBV5-1 to TRBJ2-5; the match to TRBD2 covers 11 bases. CDR3 length: 15 residues. Unmatched junction bases numbered 6, after V lost 3 bases and J lost 5 bases. Per germline, CDR1 SGHRS and CDR2 YFSETQ. The variable domain in full, completed from reference TRBV5-1 and TRBJ2-5, reads KAGVTQTPRYLIKTRGQQVTLSCSPISGHRSVSWYQQTPGQGLQFLFEYFSETQRNKGNFPGRFSGRQFSNSRSEMNVSTLELGDSALYLCASSSLAGDDETQYFGPGTRLLVL.

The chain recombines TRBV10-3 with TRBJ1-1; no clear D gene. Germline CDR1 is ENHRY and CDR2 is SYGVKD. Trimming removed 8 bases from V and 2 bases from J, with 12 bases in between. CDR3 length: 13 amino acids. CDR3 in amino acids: CAIGVGLNTEAFF. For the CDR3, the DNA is TGTGCCATCGGTGTGGGCCTTAACACTGAAGCTTTCTTT.

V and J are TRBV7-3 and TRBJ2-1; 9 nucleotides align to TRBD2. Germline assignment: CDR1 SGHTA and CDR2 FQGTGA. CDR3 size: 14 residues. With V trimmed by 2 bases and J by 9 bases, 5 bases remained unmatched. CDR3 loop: CASSLRGRAGEQFF. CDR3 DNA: TGTGCCAGCAGCTTACGCGGGAGGGCCGGTGAGCAGTTCTTC.

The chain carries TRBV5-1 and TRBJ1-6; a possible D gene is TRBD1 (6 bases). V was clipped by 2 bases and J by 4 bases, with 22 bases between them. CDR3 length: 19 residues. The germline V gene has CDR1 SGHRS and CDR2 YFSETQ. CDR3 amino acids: CASSLREQGFYQYNSPLHF. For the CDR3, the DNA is TGCGCCAGCAGCTTAAGGGAACAGGGATTCTATCAATATAATTCACCCCTCCACTTT.

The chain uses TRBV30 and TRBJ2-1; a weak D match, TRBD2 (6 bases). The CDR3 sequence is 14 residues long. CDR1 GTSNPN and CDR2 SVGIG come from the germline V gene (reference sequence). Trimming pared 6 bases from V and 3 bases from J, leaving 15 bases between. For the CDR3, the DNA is TGTGCCTGCCCACGGGAGACCGACTACAATGAGCAGTTCTTC. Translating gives CACPRETDYNEQFF.

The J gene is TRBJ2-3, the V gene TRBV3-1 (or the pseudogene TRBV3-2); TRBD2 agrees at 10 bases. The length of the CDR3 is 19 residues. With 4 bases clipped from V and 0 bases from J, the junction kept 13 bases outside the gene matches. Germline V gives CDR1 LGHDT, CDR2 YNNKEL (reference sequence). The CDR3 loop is CASSLNPGLAASSTDTQYF. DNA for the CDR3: TGTGCCAGCAGCCTCAACCCTGGACTAGCGGCCTCTAGCACAGATACGCAGTATTTT.